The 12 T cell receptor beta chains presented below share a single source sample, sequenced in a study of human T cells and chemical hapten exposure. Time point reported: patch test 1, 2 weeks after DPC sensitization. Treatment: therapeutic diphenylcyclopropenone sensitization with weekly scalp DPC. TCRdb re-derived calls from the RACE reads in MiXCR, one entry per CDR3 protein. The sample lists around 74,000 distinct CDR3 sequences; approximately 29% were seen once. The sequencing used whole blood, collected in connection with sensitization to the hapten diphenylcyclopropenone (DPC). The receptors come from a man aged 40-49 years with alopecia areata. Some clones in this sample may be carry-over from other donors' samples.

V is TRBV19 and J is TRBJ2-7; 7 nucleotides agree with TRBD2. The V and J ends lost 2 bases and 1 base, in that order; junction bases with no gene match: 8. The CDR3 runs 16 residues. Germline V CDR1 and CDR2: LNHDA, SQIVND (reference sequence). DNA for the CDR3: TGTGCCAGTAGTATAAATGCGGGAGAACGGTCCTACGAGCAGTACTTC. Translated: CASSINAGERSYEQYF. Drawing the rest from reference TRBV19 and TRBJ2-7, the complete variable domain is DGGITQSPKYLFRKEGQNVTLSCEQNLNHDAMYWYRQDPGQGLRLIYYSQIVNDFQKGDIAEGYSVSREKKESFPLTVTSAQKNPTAFYLCASSINAGERSYEQYFGPGTRLTVT.

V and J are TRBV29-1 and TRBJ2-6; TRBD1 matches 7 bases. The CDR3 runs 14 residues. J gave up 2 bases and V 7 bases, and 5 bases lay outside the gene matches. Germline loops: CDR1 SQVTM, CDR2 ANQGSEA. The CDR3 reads CSAGDRAGANVLTF. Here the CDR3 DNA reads TGCAGCGCCGGCGACAGGGCTGGGGCCAACGTCCTGACTTTC.

This CDR3 is CASSTLTGVRTDTQYF. CDR3 DNA: TGTGCCAGCAGCACCCTTACAGGGGTCCGCACAGATACGCAGTATTTT. V gene TRBV5-6 combines with J gene TRBJ2-3, with 7 bases lining up with TRBD1. V was clipped by 4 bases and J by 1 base; unmatched bases: 9. Germline CDR1 is SGHDT and CDR2 is YYEEEE. The CDR3 is 16 amino acids.

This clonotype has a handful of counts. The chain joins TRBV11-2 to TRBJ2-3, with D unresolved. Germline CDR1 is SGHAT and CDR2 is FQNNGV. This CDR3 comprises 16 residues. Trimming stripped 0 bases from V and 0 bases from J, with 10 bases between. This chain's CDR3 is CASSLDQAVSTDTQYF. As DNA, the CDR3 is TGTGCCAGCAGCTTAGATCAAGCAGTTAGCACAGATACGCAGTATTTT.

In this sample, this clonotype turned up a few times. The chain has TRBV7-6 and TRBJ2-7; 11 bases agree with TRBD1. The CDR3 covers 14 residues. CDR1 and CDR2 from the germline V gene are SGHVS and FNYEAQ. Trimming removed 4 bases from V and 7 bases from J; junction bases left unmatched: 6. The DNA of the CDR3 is TGTGCCAGCAGCTCTGGACAGGGGGCGCGGGAGCAGTACTTC. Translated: CASSSGQGAREQYF.

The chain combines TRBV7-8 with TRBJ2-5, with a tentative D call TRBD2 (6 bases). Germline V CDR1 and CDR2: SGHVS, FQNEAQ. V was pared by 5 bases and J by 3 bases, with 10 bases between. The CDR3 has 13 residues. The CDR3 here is CASSRSGKETQYF. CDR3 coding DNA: TGTGCCAGCAGCCGTAGCGGTAAAGAGACCCAGTACTTC.

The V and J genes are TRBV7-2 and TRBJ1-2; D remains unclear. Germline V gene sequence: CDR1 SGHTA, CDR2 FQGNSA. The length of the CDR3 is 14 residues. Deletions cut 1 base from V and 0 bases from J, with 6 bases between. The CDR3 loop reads CASSLEGANYGYTF. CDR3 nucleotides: TGTGCCAGCAGCTTAGAAGGCGCTAACTATGGCTACACCTTC. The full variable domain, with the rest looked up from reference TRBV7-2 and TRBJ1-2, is GAGVSQSPSNKVTEKGKDVELRCDPISGHTALYWYRQSLGQGLEFLIYFQGNSAPDKSGLPSDRFSAERTGGSVSTLTIQRTQQEDSAVYLCASSLEGANYGYTFGSGTRLTVV.

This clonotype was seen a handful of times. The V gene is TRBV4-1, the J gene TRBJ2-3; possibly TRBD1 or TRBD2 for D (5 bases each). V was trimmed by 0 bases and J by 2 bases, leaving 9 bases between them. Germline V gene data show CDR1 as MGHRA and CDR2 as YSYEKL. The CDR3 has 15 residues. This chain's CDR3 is CASSQDSGPTDTQYF. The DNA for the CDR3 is TGCGCCAGCAGCCAAGATTCGGGGCCCACAGATACGCAGTATTTT.

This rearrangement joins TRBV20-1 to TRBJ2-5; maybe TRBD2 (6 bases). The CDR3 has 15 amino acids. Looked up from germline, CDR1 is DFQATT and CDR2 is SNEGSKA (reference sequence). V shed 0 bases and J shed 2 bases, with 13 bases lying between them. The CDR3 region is CSARDARRGQETQYF. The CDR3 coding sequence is TGCAGTGCTAGAGATGCCCGGCGGGGTCAAGAGACCCAGTACTTC.

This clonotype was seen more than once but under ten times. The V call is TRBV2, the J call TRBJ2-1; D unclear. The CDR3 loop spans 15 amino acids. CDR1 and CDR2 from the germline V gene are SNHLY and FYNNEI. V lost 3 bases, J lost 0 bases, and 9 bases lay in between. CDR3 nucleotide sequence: TGTGCCAGCAGTGACCCCGCTGGCTCCTACAATGAGCAGTTCTTC. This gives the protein CASSDPAGSYNEQFF.

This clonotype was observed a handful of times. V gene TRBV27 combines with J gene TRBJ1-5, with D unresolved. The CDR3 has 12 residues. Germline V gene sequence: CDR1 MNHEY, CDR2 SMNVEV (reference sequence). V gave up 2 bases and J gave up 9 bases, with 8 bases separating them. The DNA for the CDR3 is TGTGCCAGCAGTTTAGGGGTTCTGCCCCAGCATTTT. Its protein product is CASSLGVLPQHF.

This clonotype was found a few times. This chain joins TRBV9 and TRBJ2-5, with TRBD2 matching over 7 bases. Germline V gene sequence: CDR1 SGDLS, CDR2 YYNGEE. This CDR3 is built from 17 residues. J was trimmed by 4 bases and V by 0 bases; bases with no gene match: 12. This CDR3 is CASSVEASGPVGETQYF. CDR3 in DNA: TGTGCCAGCAGCGTAGAGGCTAGCGGTCCCGTGGGAGAGACCCAGTACTTC. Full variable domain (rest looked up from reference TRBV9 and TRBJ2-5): DSGVTQTPKHLITATGQRVTLRCSPRSGDLSVYWYQQSLDQGLQFLIQYYNGEERAKGNILERFSAQQFPDLHSELNLSSLELGDSALYFCASSVEASGPVGETQYFGPGTRLLVL.